Following are 30 T cell receptor beta chains from one sample sequenced in a study of tumor-infiltrating lymphocytes in primary liver carcinoma. Total RNA amounting to approximately 460 ng was the source from which TCR beta cDNA was made with a constant-region primer. Libraries covering TCR beta were generated through three nested multiplex PCR rounds (using a slightly modified ARM-PCR). A C-beta reverse primer was combined with TRBV1-TRBV30 forward primers in the first two PCR rounds, and each round had around 11 cycles. One entry per CDR3 protein results from TCRdb running MiXCR on the multiplex PCR reads. This sample has about 74,000 distinct CDR3 sequences, with approximately 74% found just once. Co-extraction of RNA and DNA was performed on roughly 17-32 mg of unsorted bulk tissue. The material sequenced was liver tumor tissue from sampling region 4. Subset denoted: tumor region T4, right-lateral pole. These TCRs come from a man aged 40-49 years with primary liver carcinoma and hepatitis B virus infection.

This clonotype showed up many times. The chain employs TRBV28 and TRBJ2-3; either TRBD1 or TRBD2 may supply D (5 bases each). V shed 3 bases and J shed 6 bases, with 13 bases lying between them. Germline V gene sequence: CDR1 MDHEN, CDR2 SYDVKM. The CDR3 spans 14 residues. The CDR3 DNA follows: TGTGCCAGCAGTTTTGGGACGAAGATGGATACGCAGTATTTT. It codes for CASSFGTKMDTQYF.

A word on this clonotype: One base away lies a much larger clone, so this may be a sequencing read error. The chain carries TRBV7-9 and TRBJ2-1; the D gene is possibly TRBD2 (5 bases). CDR1 SEHNR and CDR2 FQNEAQ come from the germline V gene (reference sequence). The length of the CDR3 is 15 residues. The CDR3 protein is CASSLGLGLIGERFF. The DNA of the CDR3 is TGTGCCAGCAGCTTAGGTCTTGGACTGATTGGTGAGCGGTTCTTC. The full variable domain, completed using reference TRBV7-9 and TRBJ2-1, is DTGVSQNPRHKITKRGQNVTFRCDPISEHNRLYWYRQTLGQGPEFLTYFQNEAQLEKSRLLSDRFSAERPKGSFSTLEIQRTEQGDSAMYLCASSLGLGLIGERFFGPGTRLTVL.

Points on this clonotype: Compared with germline, one end of the junction differs, possibly owing to a read error. The chain is built from TRBV7-3 and TRBJ2-5; D is unresolved. The CDR3 contains 12 residues. Germline CDR1 SGHTA, CDR2 FQGTGA. CDR3 coding DNA: TGTGCCAGCAGCTTAAATGGAAGGACCCAATACTTC. Its protein is CASSLNGRTQYF.

The chain recombines TRBV6-1 with TRBJ2-7; the match to TRBD1 covers 11 bases. Germline CDR1 and CDR2: MNHNS and SASEGT. The CDR3 extends over 14 amino acids. The chain's CDR3 is CTTPQDRGPYEQYF. The CDR3 DNA is TGTACCACACCCCAGGACAGGGGGCCCTACGAGCAGTACTTC.

The sample holds one count of this clonotype. A read error may account for a junction end that differs from germline. The chain has TRBV29-1 and TRBJ1-2, with no clear D. The CDR3 length is 15 residues. Germline V gene sequence: CDR1 SQVTM, CDR2 ANQGSEA. The CDR3 here is CSVEVQAVGSYGYTF. The CDR3, as DNA: TGTAGCGTTGAGGTTCAAGCGGTAGGTAGCTATGGCTACACCTTC. Drawing the rest from reference TRBV29-1 and TRBJ1-2, the complete variable domain is SAVISQKPSRDICQRGTSLTIQCQVDSQVTMMFWYRQQPGQSLTLIATANQGSEATYESGFVIDKFPISRPNLTFSTLTVSNMSPEDSSIYLCSVEVQAVGSYGYTFGSGTRLTVV.

This clonotype has more than one count but fewer than ten. The chain joins TRBV23-1 to TRBJ2-7; D is perhaps TRBD1 (6 bases). TRBV23-1 is labeled an ORF, and its function is uncertain. Between the trimmed V and J ends, which lost 0 bases and 7 bases, there was a span of 13 bases. The CDR3 sequence is 14 residues long. CDR3 DNA: TGCGCCAGCAGTCAATCGAACAGGGTCGGAGAGCAGTACTTC. Its translation: CASSQSNRVGEQYF.

Comment on this clonotype: The junction departs from the called germline gene at one end, perhaps through a read error. The DNA of the CDR3 is TGTGCCAGGAGCTACTCTTCGACTAGCGGGAGGGGAGGCAGATTCTTC. This codes for CARSYSSTSGRGGRFF. The V gene is TRBV11-2, the J gene TRBJ2-1, with 14 bases lining up with TRBD2. Germline V CDR1 and CDR2: SGHAT, FQNNGV. This CDR3 contains 16 residues.

For this clonotype: Germline and junction disagree at one end, which may indicate a read error. The chain recombines TRBV7-8 with TRBJ2-2; TRBD1 is a possible D gene (6 bases). CDR1 is SGHVS and CDR2 is FQNEAQ in the germline V gene. This CDR3 region has 16 residues. The CDR3 is CASSVAAQGYTREQFF. DNA for the CDR3: TGTGCCAGCAGCGTAGCCGCACAGGGCTACACCAGGGAGCAGTTTTTT. Variable domain in full (rest from reference TRBV7-8 and TRBJ2-2): GAGVSQSPRYKVAKRGQDVALRCDPISGHVSLFWYQQALGQGPEFLTYFQNEAQLDKSGLPSDRFFAERPEGSVSTLKIQRTQQEDSAVYLCASSVAAQGYTREQFFGEGSRLTVL.

Notes on this clonotype: Since no conserved phenylalanine or tryptophan closes the CDR3, a read error is the likely cause. The genes are TRBV11-2 and TRBJ2-3, with D maybe TRBD2 (7 bases). CDR1 SGHAT and CDR2 FQNNGV come from the germline V gene. This CDR3 contains 16 residues. CDR3 bases: TGTGCCAGCAGTTTAGATGGGGGGGGCCTCACAGATACGCAGTATTCT. As protein: CASSLDGGGLTDTQYS.

At least ten counts were recorded for this clonotype. V and J are TRBV6-1 and TRBJ1-2; 12 bases are shared with TRBD1. V lost 7 bases and J lost 3; bases outside the gene matches: 12. CDR1 MNHNS and CDR2 SASEGT come from the germline V gene. This CDR3 is 17 amino acids long. CDR3 loop: CASNRDRGRLVDYGYTF. As DNA, the CDR3 is TGTGCCAGCAACCGGGACAGGGGGCGTCTTGTGGACTATGGCTACACCTTC.

To note about this clonotype: An end of the junction does not agree with germline; a read error may underlie this. The J gene is TRBJ1-1, the V gene TRBV10-3; the D gene is possibly TRBD1 (5 bases). The CDR3 runs 15 residues. The germline gives CDR1 ENHRY, CDR2 SYGVKD. CDR3 sequence reads: CTISESTRQNTEAIF. DNA of the CDR3: TGTACCATCAGTGAGTCGACAAGACAGAACACTGAAGCTATCTTT.

Notes on this clonotype: The conserved phenylalanine or tryptophan normally closing the CDR3 is absent here, so this likely arose from a read error. The chain links TRBV11-2 to TRBJ2-1; 8 bases line up with TRBD2. The CDR3 consists of 15 residues. From germline, CDR1 is SGHAT and CDR2 FQNNGV. The chain's CDR3 is CASSLTGGHYIEQFI. For the CDR3, the DNA is TGTGCCAGCAGCTTAACGGGAGGGCATTACATTGAGCAGTTCATC.

Concerning this clonotype: This sequence may be a read error, since a much larger clone differs from it by one base. V is TRBV28 and J is TRBJ2-7; D not resolved. The CDR3 covers 12 residues. V was trimmed by 10 bases and J by 7 bases, leaving 17 bases between them. The germline CDR1 and CDR2 sequences are MDHEN and SYDVKM. The CDR3 loop reads CAITGDPWEQYF. The DNA of the CDR3 is TGTGCCATCACCGGAGATCCCTGGGAGCAGTACTTC.

Concerning this clonotype itself: This may be a read error, as it is one base from a much larger clone. The gene calls are TRBV6-2 or TRBV6-3 and TRBJ2-7; D call uncertain. CDR1 and CDR2 from the germline V gene are MNHEY and SVGEGT. This CDR3 spans 12 amino acids. CDR3 protein: CTSSSSAYEQYF. The DNA for the CDR3 is TGTACCAGCAGTTCATCCGCCTACGAGCAGTACTTC.

The sample holds many counts of this clonotype. The chain couples TRBV29-1 to TRBJ2-3; TRBD2 matches at 11 bases. The ends lost 1 base at V and 2 bases at J; junction bases unmatched: 2. The V gene's germline CDR1 is SQVTM and CDR2 ANQGSEA. The CDR3 extends over 15 amino acids. The CDR3 DNA sequence: TGCAGCGTTGAAGGGGGACTAGCGGCCACAGATACGCAGTATTTT. This gives the protein CSVEGGLAATDTQYF.

In the case of this clonotype: An end of the junction differs from the germline gene, which may be a read error. J is TRBJ2-1 and V is TRBV11-2; 8 bases are a match to TRBD2. CDR1 SGHAT and CDR2 FQNNGV come from the germline V gene. CDR3 length: 16 amino acids. The CDR3 nucleotides read TGTGCCAACAGCTTGGATATCGGACTAGCCATGGCTGAGCACTTCTTC. This sequence encodes CANSLDIGLAMAEHFF. Looking up the rest from reference TRBV11-2 and TRBJ2-1 gives the full variable domain: EAGVAQSPRYKIIEKRQSVAFWCNPISGHATLYWYQQILGQGPKLLIQFQNNGVVDDSQLPKDRFSAERLKGVDSTLKIQPAKLEDSAVYLCANSLDIGLAMAEHFFGPGTRLTVL.

Concerning this clonotype: A read error may account for a junction end that differs from germline. The chain is built from TRBV12-3 or TRBV12-4 and TRBJ2-5; the D is unclear. This CDR3 has 13 amino acids. CDR3 loop: CASSLGRQETLYF. The CDR3 bases are TGTGCCAGCAGTTTGGGTCGTCAAGAGACCCTGTACTTC.

On this clonotype: Possible read error: a much larger clone is one base away. The chain combines TRBV7-9 with TRBJ1-1; tentative D call: TRBD1 (6 bases). V was shortened by 4 bases and J by 3 bases, with 12 bases between the two germline ends. CDR1 is SEHNR, CDR2 FQNEAQ, per germline (reference sequence). The CDR3 spans 14 residues. CDR3 sequence: CASSSETGYTEAFF. The CDR3 coding sequence is TGTGCCAGCAGCTCCGAGACAGGCTACACTGAAGCTTTCTTT. Based on the CDR3 plus reference TRBV7-9 and TRBJ1-1, the full variable domain is DTGVSQNPRHKITKRGQNVTFRCDPISEHNRLYWYRQTLGQGPEFLTYFQNEAQLEKSRLLSDRFSAERPKGSFSTLEIQRTEQGDSAMYLCASSSETGYTEAFFGQGTRLTVV.

Details on this clonotype: The conserved closing phenylalanine or tryptophan is absent in this CDR3, likely reflecting a read error. V gene TRBV11-2 combines with J gene TRBJ2-5; 7 bases match TRBD2. Germline assignment: CDR1 SGHAT and CDR2 FQNNGV. The CDR3 runs 14 residues. After removal of 6 bases from V and 11 bases from J, the junction contained 15 bases not matched to a gene. CDR3 loop: CASSGGVDQVTQYL. The CDR3, as DNA: TGTGCCAGCAGTGGGGGGGTGGACCAAGTGACACAGTACTTA.

This clonotype was observed a few times. The chain combines TRBV28 with TRBJ2-1; D unclear. The CDR3 contains 15 residues. Trimming left V 6 bases short and J 4 bases short, with 16 bases between. Looked up from germline, CDR1 is MDHEN and CDR2 is SYDVKM. CDR3 amino acids: CASSPPAAEYNEQFF. The CDR3 DNA reads as TGTGCCAGCAGCCCCCCCGCGGCAGAGTACAATGAGCAGTTCTTC.

Ten or more counts support this clonotype. V usage is TRBV29-1 and J usage is TRBJ2-5, with D perhaps given as TRBD1 or TRBD2 (5 bases each). V dropped 4 bases and J dropped 5 bases, with 11 bases sitting between them. The CDR3 totals 12 residues. CDR1 and CDR2 from the germline V gene are SQVTM and ANQGSEA. The CDR3 is CSVGDPRETQYF. CDR3 DNA sequence: TGCAGCGTTGGGGACCCTCGGGAGACCCAGTACTTC.

This clonotype appeared a few times. The chain uses TRBV14 and TRBJ2-5; no clear D. The CDR3 contains 12 residues. Per germline, CDR1 SGHDN and CDR2 FVKESK. Trimming took 5 bases from V and 5 from J, leaving 9 bases between them. For the CDR3, the DNA is TGTGCCAGCAGCTCCCTCGGCGAGACCCAGTACTTC. Translation: CASSSLGETQYF.

The V gene is TRBV29-1, the J gene TRBJ2-3; unclear D gene. CDR1 is SQVTM and CDR2 is ANQGSEA in the germline V gene. The CDR3 consists of 14 residues. CDR3 sequence: CRIVGVTTTDTQYF. CDR3 coding DNA: TGCAGAATCGTTGGGGTGACCACTACTGATACGCAGTATTTT.

About this clonotype: A much larger clone lies one base from this, so it may be a read error. The genes are TRBV7-9 and TRBJ1-1; no definite D call. Looked up from germline, CDR1 is SEHNR and CDR2 is FQNEAQ (reference sequence). The CDR3 covers 17 residues. V was trimmed by 5 bases and J by 5 bases, leaving 24 bases between them. The chain's CDR3 is CASSPPFWTDRDTEAFF. The CDR3 DNA sequence: TGTGCCAGCAGCCCACCTTTTTGGACGGATAGGGATACTGAAGCTTTCTTT. Based on the CDR3 plus reference TRBV7-9 and TRBJ1-1, the full variable domain is DTGVSQNPRHKITKRGQNVTFRCDPISEHNRLYWYRQTLGQGPEFLTYFQNEAQLEKSRLLSDRFSAERPKGSFSTLEIQRTEQGDSAMYLCASSPPFWTDRDTEAFFGQGTRLTVV.

A word on this clonotype: At one end the junction does not follow the germline gene, possibly because of a read error. The V and J genes are TRBV12-3 or TRBV12-4 and TRBJ1-1; D perhaps matches TRBD1 (6 bases). The CDR3 covers 15 residues. CDR3: CARSKADSLNTEAFF. CDR3 coding DNA: TGTGCCAGAAGTAAAGCGGACAGTCTTAACACTGAGGCTTTCTTT.

Only a few counts were recorded for this clonotype. A much bigger clone sits one base away, suggesting this may be a read error. V is TRBV14 and J is TRBJ2-7; D might be TRBD2 (5 bases). CDR1 SGHDN and CDR2 FVKESK come from the germline V gene. V was clipped by 0 bases and J by 3 bases, with 9 bases between them. This CDR3 is 14 amino acids long. The CDR3 DNA follows: TGTGCCAGCAGCCAAGAATCGGGAATCTACGAGCAGTACTTC. Translating it yields CASSQESGIYEQYF.

This chain uses TRBV10-2 with TRBJ2-1; TRBD2 matches 8 bases. The CDR3 sequence is 21 residues long. Trimming at V came to 2 bases and at J to 0 bases, leaving 18 bases not matched to a gene. The germline gives CDR1 WSHSY, CDR2 SAAADI. The CDR3 spells CASSELPGREGRGSSYNEQFF. CDR3 nucleotide sequence: TGCGCCAGCAGTGAGCTTCCGGGACGGGAGGGAAGGGGGAGCTCCTACAATGAGCAGTTCTTC.

About this clonotype itself: The junction departs from the called germline gene at one end, perhaps through a read error. This chain connects TRBV29-1 to TRBJ2-5, with 10 bases lining up with TRBD1. This CDR3 is 14 amino acids long. Germline V gene sequence: CDR1 SQVTM, CDR2 ANQGSEA. The CDR3 DNA follows: TGCAGCGTTGATGGGACAGGGGCCCGGGAGACCCAGCACTTC. Its translation is CSVDGTGARETQHF.

About this clonotype itself: A much larger clone differs by one base, so this may be a read error. The chain recombines TRBV2 with TRBJ2-3; TRBD2 agrees at 14 bases. There are 17 residues in the CDR3. Looked up from germline, CDR1 is SNHLY and CDR2 is FYNNEI. V gave up 6 bases and J gave up 5 bases; unmatched junction bases: 10. The CDR3: CASSGTSGRGGIDTQYF. The DNA for the CDR3 is TGTGCCAGCAGCGGGACTAGCGGGAGAGGGGGCATAGATACGCAGTATTTT.

For this clonotype: Compared with germline, one end of the junction differs, possibly owing to a read error. The chain carries TRBV29-1 and TRBJ2-1; 11 bases map to TRBD2. Germline CDR1 SQVTM, CDR2 ANQGSEA. This CDR3 has 16 amino acids. CDR3 loop: CSVTPGTSGRTRVPIF. The CDR3, as DNA: TGCAGCGTCACCCCCGGGACTAGCGGTAGAACACGAGTCCCGATCTTC.